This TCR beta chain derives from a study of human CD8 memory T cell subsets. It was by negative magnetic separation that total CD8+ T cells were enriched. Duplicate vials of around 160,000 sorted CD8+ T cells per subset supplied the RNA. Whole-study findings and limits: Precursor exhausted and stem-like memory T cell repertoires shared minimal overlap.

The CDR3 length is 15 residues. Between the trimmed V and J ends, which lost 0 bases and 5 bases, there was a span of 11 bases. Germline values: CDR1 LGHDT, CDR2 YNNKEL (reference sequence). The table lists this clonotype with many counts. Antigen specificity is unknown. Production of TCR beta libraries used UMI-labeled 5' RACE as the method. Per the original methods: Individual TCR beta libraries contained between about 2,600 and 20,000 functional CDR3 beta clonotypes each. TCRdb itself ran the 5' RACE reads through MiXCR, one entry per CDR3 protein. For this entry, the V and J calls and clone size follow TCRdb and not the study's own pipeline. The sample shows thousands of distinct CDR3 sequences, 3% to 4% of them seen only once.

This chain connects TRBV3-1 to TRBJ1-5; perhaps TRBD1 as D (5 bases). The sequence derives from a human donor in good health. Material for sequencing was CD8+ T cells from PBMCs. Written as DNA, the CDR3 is TGTGCCAGCAGCCAAGATTCGGGGCCGGATCAGCCCCAGCATTTT. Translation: CASSQDSGPDQPQHF.